The 17 T cell receptor beta chains given below trace back to one sample, sequenced in a study of T cells after yellow fever vaccination. One entry per CDR3 protein, called by TCRdb with MiXCR from the 5' RACE reads. The data show under 600,000 distinct CDR3 sequences, with around a fifth seen just once and roughly 16% held by the top ten. Sample: PBMCs, taken roughly 23 days after the first yellow fever vaccination. All receptors come from a man aged 18 to 29 who received the YFV17D yellow fever vaccine.

This clonotype has just a few counts. The V gene is TRBV11-2, the J gene TRBJ2-2; 9 nucleotides agree with TRBD2. CDR1 SGHAT and CDR2 FQNNGV come from the germline V gene. This CDR3 is 15 amino acids long. With 5 bases clipped from V and 5 bases from J, the junction kept 6 bases outside the gene matches. CDR3: CASSTPAGGTGELFF. The CDR3 coding sequence is TGTGCCAGCAGCACACCCGCGGGGGGGACCGGGGAGCTGTTTTTT.

The chain uses TRBV6-2 or TRBV6-3 and TRBJ1-2, with unresolved D. The germline CDR1 and CDR2 sequences are MNHEY and SVGEGT. This CDR3 has 17 amino acids. V gave up 6 bases and J gave up 1 base, with 21 bases separating them. The CDR3 loop is CASSRAGPKLHNYGYTF. The CDR3 DNA sequence: TGTGCCAGCAGCCGCGCCGGACCCAAACTCCATAACTATGGCTACACCTTC.

This clonotype was detected only a few times. The genes are TRBV18 and TRBJ1-3; no reliable D call. Trimming cost V 0 bases and J 1 base, with 7 bases left between them. Germline V gives CDR1 KGHSH, CDR2 LQKENI. The CDR3 has 15 residues. The CDR3 here is CASSPPQWSGNTIYF. The CDR3 bases are TGTGCCAGCTCACCACCTCAGTGGTCTGGAAACACCATATATTTT.

The gene calls are TRBV7-2 and TRBJ2-7, with TRBD2 matching over 13 bases. After removal of 4 bases from V and 4 bases from J, the junction contained 4 bases not matched to a gene. Germline V gene sequence: CDR1 SGHTA, CDR2 FQGNSA. The length of the CDR3 is 15 residues. In DNA form, the CDR3 reads TGTGCCAGCAGCTCCGGACTAGCGGGAGCATACGAGCAGTACGTC. Translated: CASSSGLAGAYEQYV.

This clonotype came up many times. V usage is TRBV15 and J usage is TRBJ2-2, with 8 bases identical to TRBD1. V was clipped by 1 base and J by 4 bases; unmatched bases: 5. CDR1 and CDR2 (germline): LNHNV, YYDKDF (reference sequence). This CDR3 has 16 residues. DNA of the CDR3: TGTGCCACCAGCAGAGGTGCGCAGGGGGCCACCGGGGAGCTGTTTTTT. Amino acids: CATSRGAQGATGELFF.

CDR3 sequence reads: CASTRPSDTEAFF. CDR3 bases: TGTGCCAGCACCCGACCCTCCGACACTGAAGCTTTCTTT. The chain combines TRBV12-3 or TRBV12-4 with TRBJ1-1; no clear D. V lost 7 bases, J lost 3 bases, and 12 bases lay in between. The CDR3 has 13 amino acids.

The V gene is TRBV18, the J gene TRBJ2-2; D is tentatively TRBD1 or TRBD2 (5 bases each). Germline V gene sequence: CDR1 KGHSH, CDR2 LQKENI. The CDR3 has 16 residues. V lost 0 bases to trimming and J lost 5 bases, with 13 bases between them. The CDR3 loop reads CASSPPEGRGTGELFF. The CDR3 DNA reads TGTGCCAGCTCACCACCCGAGGGGCGCGGAACCGGGGAGCTGTTTTTT.

This clonotype has just a few counts. The rearrangement uses TRBV29-1 and TRBJ1-1; weak D call: TRBD1 (5 bases). The CDR3 contains 12 residues. Trimming removed 0 bases from V and 8 bases from J, with 10 bases in between. Germline CDR1 is SQVTM and CDR2 is ANQGSEA. The CDR3 spells CSVEETAEEAFF. The DNA for the CDR3 is TGCAGCGTTGAAGAGACAGCAGAAGAAGCTTTCTTT.

V and J are TRBV6-1 and TRBJ2-2; D not resolved. The germline V gene has CDR1 MNHNS and CDR2 SASEGT. V gave up 6 bases and J gave up 0 bases, with 11 bases separating them. The CDR3 has 15 amino acids. In nucleotides, the CDR3 is TGTGCCAGCAGCCGACTCAAAGCGAACACCGGGGAGCTGTTTTTT. It specifies CASSRLKANTGELFF.

The V gene is TRBV10-3, the J gene TRBJ2-7; 9 positions agree with TRBD1. Looked up from germline, CDR1 is ENHRY and CDR2 is SYGVKD. The CDR3 runs to 15 residues. V gave up 2 bases and J gave up 6 bases; unmatched junction bases: 8. The CDR3: CAISEPGQGPFEQYV. The CDR3, as DNA: TGTGCCATCAGTGAGCCAGGACAGGGGCCTTTCGAGCAGTACGTC.

This chain links TRBV20-1 with TRBJ1-6, with a tentative D call TRBD1 (5 bases). Germline V gene data show CDR1 as DFQATT and CDR2 as SNEGSKA (reference sequence). This CDR3 has 14 residues. With 0 bases removed from V and 13 bases from J, the gap between germline ends came to 16 bases. CDR3 DNA sequence: TGCAGTGCTAGAGAGACTCGGGGGTTTTTCCCCCTCCACTTT. Its protein is CSARETRGFFPLHF.

The CDR3 nucleotides read TGCGCCAGCAGCGCTAGCGGGGTGAGCACCGGGGAGCTGTTTTTT. Translating gives CASSASGVSTGELFF. This chain links TRBV5-1 with TRBJ2-2; 9 bases align to TRBD2. The CDR3 is 15 residues long. CDR1 SGHRS and CDR2 YFSETQ come from the germline V gene. V lost 4 bases, J lost 4 bases, and 5 bases stayed unmatched.

V gene TRBV6-4 combines with J gene TRBJ2-3, with D unresolved. Trimming pared 0 bases from V and 7 bases from J, leaving 5 bases between. From germline, CDR1 is MRHNA and CDR2 SNTAGT. The CDR3 extends over 12 amino acids. CDR3 region: CASSDSTNTQYF. DNA for the CDR3: TGTGCCAGCAGTGACTCGACGAATACGCAGTATTTT.

The V and J genes are TRBV25-1 and TRBJ2-3; TRBD1 might be the D (5 bases). Germline-derived CDR1 and CDR2 are MGHDK and SYGVNS. The CDR3 contains 15 residues. V was clipped by 7 bases and J by 4 bases, with 18 bases between them. The CDR3 protein is CASKEKGFGPDTQYF. The DNA for the CDR3 is TGTGCCAGCAAAGAGAAGGGGTTCGGGCCAGATACGCAGTATTTT.

This clonotype has just a few counts. This chain connects TRBV18 to TRBJ1-1; 7 nucleotides match TRBD1. The CDR3 is made up of 15 amino acids. Germline V gene sequence: CDR1 KGHSH, CDR2 LQKENI. Trimming at V came to 6 bases and at J to 3 bases, leaving 10 bases not matched to a gene. CDR3 sequence (DNA): TGTGCCAGCTCCACCAGGGGGTGGGGAGACACTGAAGCTTTCTTT. Translation: CASSTRGWGDTEAFF.

This clonotype was seen more than once but under ten times. This chain uses TRBV27 with TRBJ2-7; a possible D gene is TRBD1 (5 bases). CDR3 length: 16 residues. Between the trimmed V and J ends, which lost 0 bases and 6 bases, there was a span of 18 bases. Germline V lookup: CDR1 MNHEY, CDR2 SMNVEV (reference sequence). The DNA of the CDR3 is TGTGCCAGCAGTTTATCGATCTTGGGGAAGGGGCGCGAGCAGTACTTC. This gives the protein CASSLSILGKGREQYF.

The gene calls are TRBV5-1 and TRBJ1-4, with D possibly TRBD1 on 6 matching bases. Between the trimmed V and J ends, which lost 0 bases and 8 bases, there was a span of 14 bases. The CDR3 is 15 amino acids. Germline CDR1 SGHRS, CDR2 YFSETQ. CDR3 residues: CASSLVGGGGEKLFF. The CDR3 DNA sequence: TGCGCCAGCAGCTTGGTTGGAGGGGGTGGCGAAAAACTGTTTTTT. Full variable domain (missing parts from reference TRBV5-1 and TRBJ1-4): KAGVTQTPRYLIKTRGQQVTLSCSPISGHRSVSWYQQTPGQGLQFLFEYFSETQRNKGNFPGRFSGRQFSNSRSEMNVSTLELGDSALYLCASSLVGGGGEKLFFGSGTQLSVL.